The source of this TCR beta chain is a study of long-term antiretroviral therapy in people with HIV. Version v3.0 of the immunoSEQ assay ran at survey level. Profiled with immunoSEQ multiplex PCR; TCRdb holds only in-frame clones, not every one. The data contain 29,000 or so clones, approximately 94% of them seen just once; the ten biggest clones take up approximately 2.5%. V shed 2 bases and J shed 0 bases, with 23 bases lying between them. This CDR3 contains 18 residues. CDR1 is GTSNPN and CDR2 is SVGIG in the germline V gene (reference sequence). The sequence was obtained from a man between 45 and 60 years old with HIV. Sample: unsorted PBMCs, taken approximately 7.4 years after starting antiretroviral therapy. The chain has TRBV30 and TRBJ2-7, with D perhaps matching TRBD1 or TRBD2 (5 bases each). CDR3 loop: CAWSIQAGRGISSYEQYF. DNA for the CDR3: TGTGCCTGGAGTATACAGGCTGGACGGGGAATTAGCTCCTACGAGCAGTACTTC.